The 18 T cell receptor beta chains listed next were all sequenced from one sample in a study of post-analysis software for immune sequencing data. Findings of the study overall: Patients used about five TRBV segments, including TRBV5-6, TRBV5-1 and TRBV20-1, more often than controls.

Their antigens remain unidentified. The library was made from cDNA and included unique molecular identifiers. MiXCR was run by TCRdb on the PCR reads, yielding one entry per CDR3 protein. The sample has approximately 570,000 distinct CDR3 sequences, 44% seen once. The material sequenced was blood. The source is a girl between 5 and 17 years old with multiple sclerosis.

The rearrangement links TRBV5-1 to TRBJ2-1, with 15 bases that match TRBD2. J was trimmed by 4 bases and V by 4 bases; bases with no gene match: 6. Germline V lookup: CDR1 SGHRS, CDR2 YFSETQ. CDR3 length equals 17 residues. In DNA, the CDR3 is TGCGCCAGCAGCCAGGGACTAGCGGGAGGAGGGTACAATGAGCAGTTCTTC. It is translated as CASSQGLAGGGYNEQFF.

The CDR3 DNA follows: TGCGCCAGCAGCTCCAGTAGTGTCACAGATACGCAGTATTTT. This encodes CASSSSSVTDTQYF. The chain recombines TRBV4-1 with TRBJ2-3; no definite D call. The germline V gene has CDR1 MGHRA and CDR2 YSYEKL. V gave up 5 bases and J gave up 2 bases, with 11 bases separating them. CDR3 length: 14 residues.

V gene TRBV7-9 combines with J gene TRBJ1-2; D is possibly TRBD1 (6 bases). V shed 1 base and J shed 3 bases, with 9 bases lying between them. Germline V gene data show CDR1 as SEHNR and CDR2 as FQNEAQ (reference sequence). This CDR3 region has 14 residues. CDR3 sequence: CASSLEGGHYGYTF. For the CDR3, the DNA is TGTGCCAGCAGCTTAGAAGGGGGTCACTATGGCTACACCTTC.

This clonotype was detected only a few times. J is TRBJ2-7 and V is TRBV18; D may be TRBD1 (6 bases). Germline CDR1 is KGHSH and CDR2 is LQKENI. CDR3 length: 13 amino acids. V was pared by 2 bases and J by 10 bases, with 15 bases between. The CDR3 nucleotides are TGTGCCAGCTCACCAGGACAGAAAGAGATCCAGTACTTC. Translation gives CASSPGQKEIQYF.

This clonotype was observed a few times. The rearrangement joins TRBV7-2 to TRBJ2-7, with D perhaps TRBD1 or TRBD2 (5 bases each). CDR3 length: 15 residues. Trimming removed 1 base at V and 0 bases at J, with 10 bases between. CDR1 is SGHTA, CDR2 FQGNSA, per germline. CDR3 sequence: CASSLGGAVSYEQYF. CDR3 bases: TGTGCCAGCAGCTTAGGAGGGGCAGTCTCCTACGAGCAGTACTTC.

This clonotype was seen more than once but under ten times. This sequence joins TRBV6-8 and TRBJ2-5; possible D gene TRBD2, 5 bases. The J call may not be correct, given that the DNA end is closer to TRBJ2-7. Per germline, CDR1 MNHGY and CDR2 SAAAGT. CDR3 length equals 15 residues. CDR3 nucleotide sequence: TGTGCCAGCAGTCTCTCGGGATTCAAGTTCTACGAGCAGTACTTC. Amino acid sequence: CASSLSGFKFYEQYF.

As regards this clonotype: At one end the junction does not follow the germline gene, possibly because of a read error. The genes are TRBV7-8 and TRBJ1-1; 7 nucleotides line up with TRBD1. The CDR3 totals 17 residues. The germline V gene encodes CDR1 SGHVS and CDR2 FQNEAQ. CDR3 DNA sequence: TGCGCCAGCAGCTTAGGACCTTGGGTGCAGGGGGTCACTGAAGCTTTCTTT. Residues: CASSLGPWVQGVTEAFF.

J is TRBJ2-7 and V is TRBV4-1; D perhaps matches TRBD2 (6 bases). The length of the CDR3 is 14 residues. In germline, CDR1 is MGHRA, CDR2 YSYEKL. Trimming cost V 1 base and J 4 bases, with 11 bases left between them. The CDR3 sequence: CASSQVGGTYEQYF. In DNA form, the CDR3 reads TGCGCCAGCAGCCAAGTAGGAGGGACTTACGAGCAGTACTTC.

This clonotype occurred many times. The chain joins TRBV7-2 to TRBJ1-1; a weak D match, TRBD1 (6 bases). The CDR3 is 13 amino acids. Trimming stripped 5 bases from V and 11 bases from J, with 18 bases between. Germline CDR1 SGHTA, CDR2 FQGNSA. CDR3 region: CASSRQELGKAFF. Written as DNA, the CDR3 is TGTGCCAGCAGCCGACAGGAATTGGGTAAGGCTTTCTTT.

This clonotype was found once. The chain combines TRBV4-1 with TRBJ2-7; the D gene is possibly TRBD2 (5 bases). Germline CDR1 reads MGHRA; CDR2 reads YSYEKL. Trimming took 4 bases from V and 0 from J, leaving 19 bases between them. The length of the CDR3 is 17 residues. CDR3 DNA sequence: TGCGCCAGCAGCCGAGGCTTTCCGGACTTCACCTCCTACGAGCAGTACTTC. This translates into CASSRGFPDFTSYEQYF.

The chain couples TRBV7-6 to TRBJ2-7; D is uncertain. Trimming took 5 bases from V and 5 from J, leaving 13 bases between them. This CDR3 spans 13 amino acids. The germline V gene has CDR1 SGHVS and CDR2 FNYEAQ. The CDR3 is CASSPKRRNEQYF. CDR3 nucleotide sequence: TGTGCCAGCAGCCCTAAACGGCGGAACGAGCAGTACTTC.

The chain links TRBV2 to TRBJ2-7, with D perhaps matching TRBD1 (6 bases). Germline V lookup: CDR1 SNHLY, CDR2 FYNNEI. The CDR3 loop spans 14 amino acids. The V end lost 0 bases, the J end lost 3 bases, and 9 bases lay between the germline ends. The CDR3 nucleotides read TGTGCCAGCAGTGAAGCAGTCAGGGGCTACGAGCAGTACTTC. Translation gives CASSEAVRGYEQYF. The whole variable domain, filled in from reference TRBV2 and TRBJ2-7, reads EPEVTQTPSHQVTQMGQEVILRCVPISNHLYFYWYRQILGQKVEFLVSFYNNEISEKSEIFDDQFSVERPDGSNFTLKIRSTKLEDSAMYFCASSEAVRGYEQYFGPGTRLTVT.

The rearrangement uses TRBV12-3 or TRBV12-4 and TRBJ1-2; D gene unclear. V lost 7 bases, J lost 2 bases, and 14 bases lay in between. The CDR3 contains 14 residues. The CDR3 nucleotides read TGTGCCAGCACCCCCGGGGAACGGAACTATGGCTACACCTTC. This encodes CASTPGERNYGYTF.

The chain combines TRBV5-1 with TRBJ2-1; 14 bases fit TRBD2. This CDR3 comprises 17 residues. The junction had 10 bases not matched to a gene; V was cut back by 4 bases and J by 7 bases. Germline CDR1 SGHRS, CDR2 YFSETQ. The CDR3 region has the DNA TGCGCCAGCAGCGGTGCGGGGACTAGCGGGAGTGATAATGAGCAGTTCTTC. Translating gives CASSGAGTSGSDNEQFF.

This chain uses TRBV10-3 with TRBJ2-7; a possible D gene is TRBD1 (6 bases). CDR3 length: 15 amino acids. V lost 0 bases and J 1 base, leaving 10 bases between the germline ends. CDR1 is ENHRY, CDR2 SYGVKD, per germline. In nucleotides, the CDR3 is TGTGCCATCAGTGAGTCATGGGGGACATCCTACGAGCAGTACTTC. It is translated as CAISESWGTSYEQYF.

This clonotype was observed a few times. The chain recombines TRBV20-1 with TRBJ2-1, with a tentative D call TRBD2 (5 bases). The CDR3 extends over 15 amino acids. The germline gives CDR1 DFQATT, CDR2 SNEGSKA (reference sequence). V dropped 6 bases and J dropped 0 bases, with 15 bases sitting between them. CDR3 loop: CSAIKVRASYNEQFF. CDR3 coding DNA: TGCAGTGCGATTAAGGTGCGGGCCTCCTACAATGAGCAGTTCTTC.

A few counts support this clonotype. One end of the junction fails to match germline, which may point to a read error. The chain joins TRBV20-1 to TRBJ1-6; no reliable D call. The CDR3 runs to 16 residues. The germline V gene has CDR1 DFQATT and CDR2 SNEGSKA (reference sequence). This CDR3 is CSASAPSGRPATPLHF. In DNA form, the CDR3 reads TGTAGTGCTAGTGCTCCGTCTGGACGCCCTGCGACACCCCTCCACTTT.

This sequence joins TRBV12-3 or TRBV12-4 and TRBJ2-7, with D possibly TRBD1 on 5 matching bases. Trimming removed 5 bases at V and 1 base at J, with 18 bases between. There are 16 residues in the CDR3. Here the CDR3 reads CASSNRNPRRSYEQYF. The CDR3 DNA follows: TGTGCCAGCAGTAACAGGAACCCTAGACGGTCCTACGAGCAGTACTTC.